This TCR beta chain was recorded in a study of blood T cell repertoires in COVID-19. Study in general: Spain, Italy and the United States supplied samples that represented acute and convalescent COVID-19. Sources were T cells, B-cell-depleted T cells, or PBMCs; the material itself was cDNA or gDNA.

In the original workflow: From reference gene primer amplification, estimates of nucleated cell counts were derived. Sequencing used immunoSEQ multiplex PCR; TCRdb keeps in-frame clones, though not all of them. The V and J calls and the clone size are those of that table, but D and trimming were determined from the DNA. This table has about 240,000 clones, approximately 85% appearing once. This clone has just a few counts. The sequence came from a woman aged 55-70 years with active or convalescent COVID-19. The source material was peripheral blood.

CDR3 in amino acids: CASSFSSVYEQYF. The CDR3 DNA reads as TGTGCCAGCAGCTTCTCTAGCGTTTACGAGCAGTACTTC. The chain combines TRBV7-2 with TRBJ2-7; D may be TRBD2 (6 bases). CDR1 SGHTA and CDR2 FQGNSA come from the germline V gene. This CDR3 region has 13 residues. V was shortened by 3 bases and J by 4 bases, with 10 bases between the two germline ends.